This record concerns one TCR beta chain sequence. It lacks a known antigen. Nothing much larger sits one base from this clone, and base qualities are not available. This sample is drawn from a study of T cell changes during pregnancy in multiple sclerosis (dated by TCRdb to about 2019). In the study overall: Changes in the T cell repertoire over the course of pregnancy were examined in this study in women with multiple sclerosis.

V drops 0 bases and J drops 8 bases, leaving 14 bases in between. From cysteine to phenylalanine, the CDR3 is 14 amino acids long. Kept here is only the CDR3 DNA, which spans 42 bases and is read in frame from base 1. As encoded in the germline V gene (reference sequence), CDR1 is SGHNT while CDR2 is YYREEE. Library preparation was by the immunoSEQ multiplex PCR assay. TCRdb took this table from immuneACCESS and kept in-frame rearrangements with V and J called. Such tables lack part of the clones; where checked against another copy, unresolved V genes explain under half of the gap, and the rest is unexplained. The sample profile shows about 52,000 clones; approximately 92% of them were found once. Clones ranked in the top ten supply under 0.95% of the sample.

This receptor was taken from a female donor with multiple sclerosis, enrolled in a pregnancy study. The sequence joins TRBV5-4 to TRBJ1-2; a tentative D match to TRBD1 spans 6 bases. This specimen consisted of CD4+ T cells from peripheral blood mononuclear cells, obtained in the third trimester of pregnancy. Here the CDR3 is given as CASSLGTARGGYTF. The nucleotides read TGTGCCAGCAGCTTGGGGACAGCGCGCGGGGGCTACACCTTC.